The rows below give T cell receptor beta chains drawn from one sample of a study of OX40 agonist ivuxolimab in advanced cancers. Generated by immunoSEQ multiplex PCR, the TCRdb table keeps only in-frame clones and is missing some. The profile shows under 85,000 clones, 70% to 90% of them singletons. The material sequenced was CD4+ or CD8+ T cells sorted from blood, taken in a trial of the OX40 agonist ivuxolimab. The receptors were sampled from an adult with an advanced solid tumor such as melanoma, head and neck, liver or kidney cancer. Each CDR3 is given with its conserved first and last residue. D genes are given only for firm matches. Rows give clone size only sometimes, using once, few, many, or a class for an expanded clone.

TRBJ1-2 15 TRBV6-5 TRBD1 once TGTGCCAGCAGTTATAGTCGGACAGGGCCTGGCGGCTACACCTTC CASSYSRTGPGGYTF
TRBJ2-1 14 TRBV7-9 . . TGTGCCAGCAGCTTATCCAGCTCCTACAATGAGCAGTTCTTC CASSLSSSYNEQFF
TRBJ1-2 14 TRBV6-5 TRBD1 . TGTGCCAGCAGTTACTCCGGGACAGGGACAGGCTACACCTTC CASSYSGTGTGYTF
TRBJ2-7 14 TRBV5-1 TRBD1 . TGCGCCAGCAGCCTCGGGACAGAAAAGTACGAGCAGTACTTC CASSLGTEKYEQYF
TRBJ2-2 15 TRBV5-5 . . TGTGCCAGCAGCTTGGCCTTGGGATTCACCGGGGAGCTGTTTTTT CASSLALGFTGELFF
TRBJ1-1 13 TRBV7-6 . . TGTGCCAGCAGCTCTCCAGGGAGCACTGAAGCTTTCTTT CASSSPGSTEAFF
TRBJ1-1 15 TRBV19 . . TGTGCCAGTAGGGCCAAACAGGGAGGAAACACTGAAGCTTTCTTT CASRAKQGGNTEAFF
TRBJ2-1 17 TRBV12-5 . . TGTGCTAGTGGTTTGCCCCCAAGAATCGGGACGGGAAATGAGCAGTTCTTC CASGLPPRIGTGNEQFF
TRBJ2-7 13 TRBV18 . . TGTGCCAGCTCACCCGGGAACTCCTACGAGCAGTACTTC CASSPGNSYEQYF
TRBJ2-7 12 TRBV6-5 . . TGTGCCAGCAGCCCCGACATACACGAGCAGTACTTC CASSPDIHEQYF
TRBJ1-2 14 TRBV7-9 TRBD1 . TGTGCCAGCAGCCCCGGACAGGGGGCTGGTGGCTACACCTTC CASSPGQGAGGYTF
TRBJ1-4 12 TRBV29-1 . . TGCAGCGTTGGGCAGGGTAGTGAAAAACTGTTTTTT CSVGQGSEKLFF
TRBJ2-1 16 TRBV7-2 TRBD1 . TGTGCCAGCCTTATTACCGGGACAGGGGGCTACAATGAGCAGTTCTTC CASLITGTGGYNEQFF
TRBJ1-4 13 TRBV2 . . TGTGCCAGCGGGGGGGTTGCTAATGAAAAACTGTTTTTT CASGGVANEKLFF
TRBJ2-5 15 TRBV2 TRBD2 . TGTGCCAGCAGTGGGAGGAGCGGGGGTGGAGAGACCCAGTACTTC CASSGRSGGGETQYF
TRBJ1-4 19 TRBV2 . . TGTGCCAGCAGTATATTTACTACCGGGGGGAAGTCGACTAATGAAAAACTGTTTTTT CASSIFTTGGKSTNEKLFF
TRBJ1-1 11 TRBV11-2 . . TGTGCCAGCAGCTTGGTCACTGAAGCTTTCTTT CASSLVTEAFF
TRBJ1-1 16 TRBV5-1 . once TGCGCCAGCAGCTTGGCCCACAGCTGGACCAACACTGAAGCTTTCTTT CASSLAHSWTNTEAFF
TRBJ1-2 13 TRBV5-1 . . TGCGCCAGCACTCTTTTACAGGGATATGGCTACACCTTC CASTLLQGYGYTF
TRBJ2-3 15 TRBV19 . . TGTGCCAGTAGTATTGGTCTTTACTACACAGATACGCAGTATTTT CASSIGLYYTDTQYF
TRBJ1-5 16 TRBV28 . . TGTGCCAGCACCTTACGTGGGGGAGGGGATAATCAGCCCCAGCATTTT CASTLRGGGDNQPQHF
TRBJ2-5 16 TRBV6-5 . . TGTGCCAGCAGTTTTTCTGCCGTAGGCCGCCAAGAGACCCAGTACTTC CASSFSAVGRQETQYF
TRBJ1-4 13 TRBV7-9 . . TGTGCCAGCAGCTTGCAACTTGGAGAAAAACTGTTTTTT CASSLQLGEKLFF
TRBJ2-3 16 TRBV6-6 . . TGTGCCAGCAGTTACTCCACGGGGGGCGGTTCAGATACGCAGTATTTT CASSYSTGGGSDTQYF
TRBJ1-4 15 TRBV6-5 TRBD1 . TGTGCCAGCAGTTTACACCTGTGGACAGGTGGAAAACTGTTTTTT CASSLHLWTGGKLFF
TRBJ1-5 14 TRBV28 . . TGTGCCAGCAGGGAGGGAGATAGCAATCAGCCCCAGCATTTT CASREGDSNQPQHF
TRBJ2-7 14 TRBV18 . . TGTGCCAGCTCACCACGGCCCCTAGTCTACGAGCAGTACTTC CASSPRPLVYEQYF
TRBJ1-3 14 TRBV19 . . TGTGCCAGTAGTATACGACGCTCTGGAAACACCATATATTTT CASSIRRSGNTIYF
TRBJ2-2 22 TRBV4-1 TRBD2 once TGCGCCAGCAGCCAAGATCTGGGCGGAATAGCGGGGGGAATGGTATACACCGGGGAGCTGTTTTTT CASSQDLGGIAGGMVYTGELFF
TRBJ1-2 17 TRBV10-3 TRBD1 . TGTGCCATCACCGAAACTAAGGGACAGGGGGAATTCTCTGGCTACACCTTC CAITETKGQGEFSGYTF
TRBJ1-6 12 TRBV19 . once TGTGCCAGTAGTTCCATCAATTCACCCCTCCACTTT CASSSINSPLHF
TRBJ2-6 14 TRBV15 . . TGTGCCACCAGCCACCGAAAAAGCGCCAACGTCCTGACTTTC CATSHRKSANVLTF
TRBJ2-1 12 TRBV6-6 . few TGTGCCAGCAGTTACGCTTCGGCAGAGCAGTTCTTC CASSYASAEQFF
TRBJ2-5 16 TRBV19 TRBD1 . TGTGCCAGTAGTTCCCGGGACAGGGGGCTCTGGGAGACCCAGTACTTC CASSSRDRGLWETQYF
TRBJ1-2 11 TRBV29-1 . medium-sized TGCAGCGTTGAGGTTGGGGGTGGCTACACCTTC CSVEVGGGYTF
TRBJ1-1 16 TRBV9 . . TGTGCCAGCAGCGTAGCGGGGTCTTCCCAAAACACTGAAGCTTTCTTT CASSVAGSSQNTEAFF
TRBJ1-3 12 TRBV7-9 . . TGTGCCAGCAGCCCCTCTGGAAACACCATATATTTT CASSPSGNTIYF
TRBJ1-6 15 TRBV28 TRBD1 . TGTGCCAGCAGGTCGGGACAGGGACATAATTCACCCCTCCACTTT CASRSGQGHNSPLHF
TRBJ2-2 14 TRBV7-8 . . TGTGCCAGCAGCACGGACCTTAACACCGGGGAGCTGTTTTTT CASSTDLNTGELFF
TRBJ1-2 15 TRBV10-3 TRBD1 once TGTGCCATCAGTGTTGAGGGGGCGGGCTCCTATGGCTACACCTTC CAISVEGAGSYGYTF
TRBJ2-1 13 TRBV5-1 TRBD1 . TGCGCCAGCAGCCTCAGGGGGTTACAAGAGCAGTTCTTC CASSLRGLQEQFF
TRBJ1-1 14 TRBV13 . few TGTGCCAGCAGCCGGGGTGGGGAGTTGGCTGAAGCTTTCTTT CASSRGGELAEAFF
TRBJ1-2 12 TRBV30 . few TGTGCCCGCGGAGATTATAACTATGGCTACACCTTC CARGDYNYGYTF
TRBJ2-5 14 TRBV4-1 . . TGCGCCAGCAGCCAAACAGGGCAGGGGGAGACCCAGTACTTC CASSQTGQGETQYF
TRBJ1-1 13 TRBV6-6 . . TGTGCCAGCAGGACAACTTCGGACGGGGAGCTTTTCTTT CASRTTSDGELFF
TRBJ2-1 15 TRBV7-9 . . TGTGCCAGCAGCCATACGGACGGCTCCTACAATGAGCAGTTCTTC CASSHTDGSYNEQFF
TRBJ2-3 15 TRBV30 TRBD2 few TGTGCCTCCCCGACTAGCGGGGGAAACACAGATACGCAGTATTTT CASPTSGGNTDTQYF
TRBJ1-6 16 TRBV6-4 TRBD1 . TGTGCCAGCAGTGCAGGGGGTAGCTCCTATAATTCACCCCTCCACTTT CASSAGGSSYNSPLHF
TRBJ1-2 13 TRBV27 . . TGTGCCAGCAGTTTCCCGGGGGGCGGTGGCTACACCTTC CASSFPGGGGYTF
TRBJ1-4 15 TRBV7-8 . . TGTGCCAGCAGCTCAAAACAGACCTCTAATGAAAAACTGTTTTTT CASSSKQTSNEKLFF
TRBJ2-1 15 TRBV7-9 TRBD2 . TGTGCCAGCAGCACCTCGAGCGGGGGTGGTAATGAGCAGTTCTTC CASSTSSGGGNEQFF